This TCR beta chain was recorded in a study of post-analysis software for immune sequencing data. Tagging with unique molecular identifiers was a feature of the TCR beta cDNA libraries. TCRdb fed the PCR reads into MiXCR, producing one record per CDR3 protein. This table holds around 500,000 distinct CDR3 sequences, around a third found once. The TCR comes from a girl under 18 with multiple sclerosis. Input material: blood.

CDR3 sequence reads: CSVTGGLNTEAFF. As DNA, the CDR3 is TGCAGCGTCACGGGGGGGCTGAACACTGAAGCTTTCTTT. The rearrangement uses TRBV29-1 and TRBJ1-1; TRBD1 is a possible D gene (6 bases). The V end was cut by 6 bases, the J end by 0 bases, with 11 bases between. The germline V gene has CDR1 SQVTM and CDR2 ANQGSEA. CDR3 length: 13 amino acids.